The TCR beta chain under discussion was sequenced for a study of radiotherapy plus CTLA-4 blockade in lung cancer. General study findings and limits: Increased serum interferon-beta after radiation also reportedly predicted response strongly.

With respect to this clone: The antigen is undetermined.

The data were produced by immunoSEQ multiplex PCR, yet TCRdb's version contains in-frame clones alone and is incomplete. The data contain roughly 90,000 clones, around 78% of them singletons. Sequenced here: peripheral blood, sampled from a patient treated with radiotherapy plus ipilimumab. This sequence originates from a human donor with non-small cell lung cancer who had a partial response to radiotherapy plus ipilimumab. Some clones in this sample may be carry-over from other donors' samples.

CDR3: CASSLNPGGGYEQYF. CDR3 DNA: TGTGCCAGCAGCTTAAATCCGGGGGGGGGTTACGAGCAGTACTTC. This chain joins TRBV7-2 and TRBJ2-7, with 8 bases that match TRBD2. The CDR3 runs 15 residues. Trimming at V came to 2 bases and at J to 4 bases, leaving 7 bases not matched to a gene. CDR1 and CDR2 from the germline V gene are SGHTA and FQGNSA.